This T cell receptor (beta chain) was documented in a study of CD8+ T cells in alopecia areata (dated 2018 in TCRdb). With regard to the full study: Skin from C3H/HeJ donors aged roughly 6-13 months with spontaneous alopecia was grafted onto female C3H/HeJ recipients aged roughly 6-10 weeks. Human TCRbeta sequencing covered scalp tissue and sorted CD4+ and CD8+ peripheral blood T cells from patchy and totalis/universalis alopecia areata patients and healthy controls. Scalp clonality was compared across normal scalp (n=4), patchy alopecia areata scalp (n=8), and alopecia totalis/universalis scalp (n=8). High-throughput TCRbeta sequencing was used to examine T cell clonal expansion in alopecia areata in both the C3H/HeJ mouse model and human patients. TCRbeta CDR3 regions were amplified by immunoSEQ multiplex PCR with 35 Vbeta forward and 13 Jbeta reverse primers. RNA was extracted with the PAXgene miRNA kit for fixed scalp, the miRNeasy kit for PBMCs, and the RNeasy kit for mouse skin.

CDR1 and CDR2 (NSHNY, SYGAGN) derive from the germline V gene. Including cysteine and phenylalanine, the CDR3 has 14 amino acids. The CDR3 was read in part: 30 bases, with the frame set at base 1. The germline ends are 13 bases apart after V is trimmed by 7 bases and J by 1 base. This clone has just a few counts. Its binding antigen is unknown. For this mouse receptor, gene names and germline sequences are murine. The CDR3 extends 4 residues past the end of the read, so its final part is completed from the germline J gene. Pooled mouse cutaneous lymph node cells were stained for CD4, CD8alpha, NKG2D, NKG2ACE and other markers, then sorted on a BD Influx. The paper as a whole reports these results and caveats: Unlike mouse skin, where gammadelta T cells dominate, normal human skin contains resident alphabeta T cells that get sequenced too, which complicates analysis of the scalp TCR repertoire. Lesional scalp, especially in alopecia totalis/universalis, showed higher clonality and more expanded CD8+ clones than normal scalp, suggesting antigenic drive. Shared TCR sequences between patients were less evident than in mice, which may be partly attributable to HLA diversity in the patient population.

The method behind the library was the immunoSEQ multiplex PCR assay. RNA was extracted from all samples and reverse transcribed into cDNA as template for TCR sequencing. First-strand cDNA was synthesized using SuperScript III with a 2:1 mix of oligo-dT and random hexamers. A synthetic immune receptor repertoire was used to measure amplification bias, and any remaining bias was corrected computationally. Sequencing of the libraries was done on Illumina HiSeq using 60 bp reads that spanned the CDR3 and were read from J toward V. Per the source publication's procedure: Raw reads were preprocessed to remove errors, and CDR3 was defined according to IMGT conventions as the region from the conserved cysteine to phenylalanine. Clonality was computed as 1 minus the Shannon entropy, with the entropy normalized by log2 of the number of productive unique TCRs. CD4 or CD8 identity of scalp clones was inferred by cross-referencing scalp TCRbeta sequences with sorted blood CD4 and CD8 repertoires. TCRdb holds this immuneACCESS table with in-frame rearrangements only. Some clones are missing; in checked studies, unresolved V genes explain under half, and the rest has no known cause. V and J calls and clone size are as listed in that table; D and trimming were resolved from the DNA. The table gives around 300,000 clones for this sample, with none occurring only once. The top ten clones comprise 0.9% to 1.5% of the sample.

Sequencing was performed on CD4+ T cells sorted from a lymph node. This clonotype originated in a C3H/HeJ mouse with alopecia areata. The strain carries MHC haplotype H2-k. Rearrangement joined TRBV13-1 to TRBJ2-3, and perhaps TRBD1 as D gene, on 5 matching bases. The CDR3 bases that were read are TGTGCCAGCGGCTCAGGGTGGGGTGCAGAA. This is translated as CASGSGWGAE. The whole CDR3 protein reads CASGSGWGAETLYF.